The 27 T cell receptor beta chains in this list originate from one sample, sequenced in a study of cytomegalovirus exposure and HLA in healthy donors. PCR involved 60 Vbeta and 13 Jbeta primers. The protocol was immunoSEQ multiplex PCR, while the TCRdb copy is restricted to in-frame clones and leaves out a portion. The table shows 90,000 to 120,000 clones, with 55% to 65% occurring only once. Sequencing was done on a sample of PBMCs. The receptors derive from a man aged 25-45 years in good health and CMV-seropositive.

The chain has TRBV18 and TRBJ2-2; D is ambiguous. This CDR3 contains 16 residues. V lost 3 bases, J lost 2 bases, and 13 bases lay in between. Per the germline V gene, CDR1 is KGHSH and CDR2 is LQKENI. The CDR3 sequence is CASSPKSQSNTGELFF. In DNA, the CDR3 is TGTGCCAGCTCACCGAAATCTCAGTCCAACACCGGGGAGCTGTTTTTT.

The chain recombines TRBV7-8 with TRBJ2-5; 9 nucleotides match TRBD1. The CDR3 covers 13 residues. CDR1 is SGHVS, CDR2 FQNEAQ, per germline. The V and J ends lost 4 bases and 9 bases, in that order; junction bases with no gene match: 6. For the CDR3, the DNA is TGTGCCAGCAGCTCCCGGGACAGGGTATCCCAGTACTTC. This sequence encodes CASSSRDRVSQYF.

The rearrangement joins TRBV7-8 to TRBJ1-2; D not resolved. The length of the CDR3 is 15 residues. The V gene's germline CDR1 is SGHVS and CDR2 FQNEAQ. Trimming took 2 bases from V and 8 from J, leaving 18 bases between them. CDR3 nucleotide sequence: TGTGCCAGCAGCTTAAGCGGGGTTGGGGTCCGAGGCTACACCTTC. It encodes CASSLSGVGVRGYTF.

This clone was seen once. At one end the junction does not follow the germline gene, possibly because of a read error. V gene TRBV5-1 combines with J gene TRBJ1-1, with TRBD1 as a possible D gene (6 bases). This CDR3 contains 14 residues. Germline values: CDR1 SGHRS, CDR2 YFSETQ. CDR3 DNA: TGCGCCAGCAGCTTGAAACAGGGCAACAATGAAGCTTTCTTT. This codes for CASSLKQGNNEAFF.

This chain connects TRBV10-3 to TRBJ2-1; D remains unclear. V was cut by 0 bases and J by 0 bases, with 6 bases left in between. The germline V gene has CDR1 ENHRY and CDR2 SYGVKD. This CDR3 contains 15 residues. As DNA, the CDR3 is TGTGCCATCAGTGAGTCCCCCAGCTCCTACAATGAGCAGTTCTTC. Its protein product is CAISESPSSYNEQFF.

This clone was observed a few times. This rearrangement joins TRBV2 to TRBJ2-1; TRBD1 is a possible D gene (5 bases). The CDR3 length is 12 residues. Trimming left V 2 bases short and J 9 bases short, with 8 bases between. Germline CDR1 SNHLY, CDR2 FYNNEI. This chain's CDR3 is CASSEQGTEQFF. The CDR3 bases are TGTGCCAGCAGTGAACAGGGAACTGAGCAGTTCTTC.

The chain uses TRBV30 and TRBJ2-3, with D possibly TRBD2 on 5 matching bases. This CDR3 has 12 residues. V lost 0 bases to trimming and J lost 6 bases, with 7 bases between them. The germline V gene encodes CDR1 GTSNPN and CDR2 SVGIG (reference sequence). The CDR3 loop reads CAWSVRGDTQYF. The CDR3 DNA sequence: TGTGCCTGGAGTGTACGCGGGGATACGCAGTATTTT.

This chain joins TRBV5-1 and TRBJ2-3; TRBD1 might be the D (6 bases). V was trimmed by 0 bases and J by 2 bases, leaving 10 bases between them. Germline assignment: CDR1 SGHRS and CDR2 YFSETQ. The CDR3 is made up of 15 amino acids. The CDR3 is CASSLEDSFTDTQYF. The CDR3 region has the DNA TGCGCCAGCAGCTTGGAGGACAGTTTCACAGATACGCAGTATTTT.

The rearrangement joins TRBV7-3 to TRBJ1-2; 7 nucleotides line up with TRBD1. The length of the CDR3 is 16 residues. V lost 5 bases and J lost 2; bases outside the gene matches: 11. CDR1 and CDR2 from the germline V gene are SGHTA and FQGTGA. CDR3 sequence reads: CASSREGTVSNYGYTF. CDR3 DNA sequence: TGTGCCAGCAGCCGGGAAGGGACAGTCTCGAACTATGGCTACACCTTC.

The chain employs TRBV5-4 and TRBJ2-5, with TRBD1 matching over 10 bases. The DNA end favors TRBJ2-7, so the J call may be wrong. CDR3 length: 17 amino acids. CDR1 SGHNT and CDR2 YYREEE come from the germline V gene (reference sequence). In nucleotides, the CDR3 is TGTGCCAGCAGCTTGGGAGGGTGGGACAGGGGCTCCTACGAGCAGTACTTC. Translating it yields CASSLGGWDRGSYEQYF.

The rearrangement links TRBV5-4 to TRBJ2-7, with 7 bases aligning to TRBD2. The J segment lost 4 bases and the V segment lost 3 bases, leaving 16 bases of the junction unmatched. The CDR3 loop spans 17 amino acids. The germline CDR1 and CDR2 sequences are SGHNT and YYREEE (reference sequence). The CDR3 here is CASSSTGAGSGDYEQYF. CDR3 nucleotides: TGTGCCAGCAGCTCGACCGGCGCCGGAAGCGGGGATTACGAGCAGTACTTC.

This clone was picked up a small number of times. V is TRBV6-6 and J is TRBJ2-5, with D unclear. V shed 2 bases and J shed 5 bases, with 6 bases lying between them. Germline V gene lookup returns CDR1 MNHNY and CDR2 SVGAGI (reference sequence). CDR3 length equals 12 residues. In nucleotides, the CDR3 is TGTGCCAGCAGTTACCCCCAGGAGACCCAGTACTTC. Its protein product is CASSYPQETQYF.

The chain has TRBV27 and TRBJ1-1; D remains ambiguous. This CDR3 region has 14 residues. With 8 bases removed from V and 0 bases from J, the gap between germline ends came to 13 bases. The V gene's germline CDR1 is MNHEY and CDR2 SMNVEV (reference sequence). Here the CDR3 reads CASSSGGLNTEAFF. The CDR3 DNA follows: TGTGCCAGCTCCTCAGGCGGGCTGAACACTGAAGCTTTCTTT.

The chain carries TRBV19 and TRBJ1-1; D possibly corresponds to TRBD1 (6 bases). There are 13 residues in the CDR3. The germline CDR1 and CDR2 sequences are LNHDA and SQIVND (reference sequence). V was pared by 6 bases and J by 2 bases, with 10 bases between. In DNA form, the CDR3 reads TGTGCCAGTAGACAGGGCCTTAACACTGAAGCTTTCTTT. Its protein product is CASRQGLNTEAFF.

This sequence joins TRBV7-9 and TRBJ1-1; D gene unclear. V was pared by 5 bases and J by 2 bases, with 6 bases between. The CDR3 totals 12 residues. Germline V CDR1 and CDR2: SEHNR, FQNEAQ (reference sequence). The CDR3 sequence: CASSATNTEAFF. The CDR3 region has the DNA TGTGCCAGCAGCGCAACAAACACTGAAGCTTTCTTT.

This clone was picked up a small number of times. The chain carries TRBV4-1 and TRBJ1-5, with a weak D call TRBD1 (6 bases). Germline V gives CDR1 MGHRA, CDR2 YSYEKL. V was cut by 6 bases and J by 3 bases, with 15 bases left in between. This CDR3 is built from 15 residues. As DNA, the CDR3 is TGCGCCAGCAGTTACTGGTCAGGGGCCAATCAGCCCCAGCATTTT. This gives the protein CASSYWSGANQPQHF.

The V gene is TRBV5-1, the J gene TRBJ2-3, with TRBD2 identical over 7 bases. The length of the CDR3 is 16 residues. CDR1 SGHRS and CDR2 YFSETQ come from the germline V gene. V shed 0 bases, J shed 0 bases, and the junction held 4 bases outside the gene matches. The DNA of the CDR3 is TGCGCCAGCAGCTTGGATGGGGGGGTGAGCACAGATACGCAGTATTTT. Protein product: CASSLDGGVSTDTQYF. Based on the CDR3 plus reference TRBV5-1 and TRBJ2-3, the full variable domain is KAGVTQTPRYLIKTRGQQVTLSCSPISGHRSVSWYQQTPGQGLQFLFEYFSETQRNKGNFPGRFSGRQFSNSRSEMNVSTLELGDSALYLCASSLDGGVSTDTQYFGPGTRLTVL.

The chain uses TRBV9 and TRBJ2-7, with 7 nucleotides matching TRBD1. Germline V gives CDR1 SGDLS, CDR2 YYNGEE. The CDR3 has 15 residues. V dropped 4 bases and J dropped 3; count of bases not matched to a gene: 10. This chain's CDR3 is CASSLGPRDSYEQYF. In nucleotides, the CDR3 is TGTGCCAGCAGCCTAGGCCCCCGGGACAGCTACGAGCAGTACTTC.

The chain is built from TRBV11-3 and TRBJ2-3; 8 nucleotides align to TRBD1. CDR1 SGHNT and CDR2 YENEEA come from the germline V gene. V shed 4 bases and J 2 bases; nucleotides not matched to a gene: 8. The CDR3 covers 16 residues. The CDR3 region has the DNA TGTGCCAGCAGCTCCAGGGGGCCGGACCTCACAGATACGCAGTATTTT. As protein: CASSSRGPDLTDTQYF.

This clone has more than one count but fewer than ten. The J gene is TRBJ2-6, the V gene TRBV29-1; 7 bases agree with TRBD1. This CDR3 contains 15 residues. The germline V gene has CDR1 SQVTM and CDR2 ANQGSEA. The ends lost 6 bases at V and 2 bases at J; junction bases unmatched: 7. This chain's CDR3 is CSVVGQAPGANVLTF. CDR3 DNA sequence: TGCAGCGTCGTCGGACAGGCCCCTGGGGCCAACGTCCTGACTTTC.

Note on this clone: One junction end does not reproduce the germline sequence, and a read error may be involved. The chain employs TRBV18 and TRBJ2-7, with TRBD1 matching over 11 bases. CDR3 size: 15 residues. Germline V gene lookup returns CDR1 KGHSH and CDR2 LQKENI. DNA of the CDR3: TGTGCCAGCTCACCTCGGACAGGGGGCTCCCACGAGCAGTACTTC. It yields the protein CASSPRTGGSHEQYF.

This chain links TRBV11-2 with TRBJ2-5; the D gene is possibly TRBD1 (6 bases). Germline V gene sequence: CDR1 SGHAT, CDR2 FQNNGV. The CDR3 length is 16 residues. V was cut by 1 base and J by 0 bases, with 12 bases left in between. CDR3 protein: CASSLVVGGNQETQYF. As DNA, the CDR3 is TGTGCCAGCAGCTTAGTGGTAGGGGGTAACCAAGAGACCCAGTACTTC.

The chain has TRBV16 and TRBJ2-7, with TRBD1 identical over 11 bases. With V trimmed by 2 bases and J by 4 bases, 4 bases remained unmatched. This CDR3 is built from 15 residues. CDR1 is KGHSY, CDR2 FQNENV, per germline. The CDR3 DNA sequence: TGTGCCAGCAGCCAACCGGACAGGGGGCCGTACGAGCAGTACTTC. Translation gives CASSQPDRGPYEQYF.

The V call is TRBV7-6, the J call TRBJ1-1; 9 bases map to TRBD1. In germline, CDR1 is SGHVS, CDR2 FNYEAQ. Trimming cost V 5 bases and J 4 bases; bases outside gene matches: 8. The CDR3 extends over 15 amino acids. The chain's CDR3 is CASSRQTGGGTEAFF. The CDR3 DNA reads TGTGCCAGCAGCCGACAAACAGGGGGCGGCACTGAAGCTTTCTTT.

The J gene is TRBJ2-2, the V gene TRBV6-5, with D possibly matching TRBD2 (6 bases). V was trimmed by 4 bases and J by 7 bases, leaving 16 bases between them. Germline V gives CDR1 MNHEY, CDR2 SVGAGI. This CDR3 comprises 15 residues. CDR3: CASSWGFAGSGELFF. CDR3 sequence (DNA): TGTGCCAGCAGTTGGGGCTTCGCGGGGAGCGGGGAGCTGTTTTTT.

This chain uses TRBV7-6 with TRBJ2-3; D not resolved. Germline assignment: CDR1 SGHVS and CDR2 FNYEAQ. CDR3 length: 16 amino acids. Trimming removed 0 bases from V and 0 bases from J, with 10 bases in between. The CDR3 sequence: CASSLALEFSTDTQYF. The CDR3, as DNA: TGTGCCAGCAGCTTAGCGTTGGAGTTTAGCACAGATACGCAGTATTTT.

The V gene is TRBV19, the J gene TRBJ1-4; TRBD1 aligns across 9 bases. The germline gives CDR1 LNHDA, CDR2 SQIVND (reference sequence). V shed 4 bases, J shed 8 bases, and the junction held 8 bases outside the gene matches. CDR3 length: 15 residues. The CDR3 DNA reads TGTGCCAGTAGTAGGTCCGGGACAGGGTACGAAAAACTGTTTTTT. The encoded protein is CASSRSGTGYEKLFF.